One sample yielded the 28 T cell receptor beta chains listed below, sequenced in a study of shared clonotypes between healthy human individuals. Sequencing was performed with immunoSEQ multiplex PCR; in TCRdb, only in-frame clones are kept and a portion is missing. The table lists about 2.3 million clones, 85% to 95% of them singletons. The sample was naive CD4+ T cells from PBMCs. Documented subset: CD45RA+ positively selected. The receptors derive from a man between 18 and 35 years old in good health. Some clones in this sample may be carry-over from other donors' samples.

V is TRBV6-6 and J is TRBJ2-5; D not certain. CDR1 and CDR2 from the germline V gene are MNHNY and SVGAGI (reference sequence). This CDR3 has 13 residues. The ends were cut back, 0 bases at V and 2 bases at J, with 4 bases in the middle. The CDR3 bases are TGTGCCAGCAGTTACTCCCTGCAAGAGACCCAGTACTTC. Translation gives CASSYSLQETQYF.

J is TRBJ2-1 and V is TRBV5-6, with 11 nucleotides matching TRBD2. The CDR3 contains 15 residues. With 5 bases clipped from V and 2 bases from J, the junction kept 3 bases outside the gene matches. CDR1 SGHDT and CDR2 YYEEEE come from the germline V gene. The chain's CDR3 is CASRLLAGAYNEQFF. The CDR3 DNA reads TGTGCCAGCAGATTACTAGCGGGGGCCTACAATGAGCAGTTCTTC.

As regards this clone: Other DNA sequences in the same sample also yield this CDR3. Here the CDR3 DNA reads TGTGCCAGCAGCTTAGGACTAGCGGGAGGCACAGATACGCAGTATTTT. This gives the protein CASSLGLAGGTDTQYF. The chain carries TRBV7-3 and TRBJ2-3; 13 bases fit TRBD2. V lost 2 bases, J lost 1 base, and 0 bases stayed unmatched. The CDR3 totals 16 residues. Germline CDR1 and CDR2: SGHTA and FQGTGA.

V gene TRBV5-4 combines with J gene TRBJ2-6; the match to TRBD1 covers 7 bases. The V gene end was trimmed by 3 bases and the J gene end by 2 bases; junction bases not matched to a gene: 8. Looked up from germline, CDR1 is SGHNT and CDR2 is YYREEE (reference sequence). This CDR3 is 17 amino acids long. This chain's CDR3 is CASSSGQFGAGANVLTF. In DNA, the CDR3 is TGTGCCAGCAGCTCGGGACAGTTTGGCGCTGGGGCCAACGTCCTGACTTTC. The full variable domain, its missing parts supplied by reference TRBV5-4 and TRBJ2-6, is ETGVTQSPTHLIKTRGQQVTLRCSSQSGHNTVSWYQQALGQGPQFIFQYYREEENGRGNFPPRFSGLQFPNYSSELNVNALELDDSALYLCASSSGQFGAGANVLTFGAGSRLTVL.

This chain links TRBV2 with TRBJ2-1, with TRBD2 identical over 8 bases. The V and J ends lost 7 bases and 1 base, in that order; junction bases with no gene match: 6. This CDR3 comprises 15 residues. Germline V gene data show CDR1 as SNHLY and CDR2 as FYNNEI. CDR3 protein: CASKESSGSYNEQFF. The CDR3 region has the DNA TGTGCCAGCAAAGAATCTAGCGGGTCCTACAATGAGCAGTTCTTC.

The V gene is TRBV18, the J gene TRBJ2-7, with 7 bases identical to TRBD1. The germline V gene has CDR1 KGHSH and CDR2 LQKENI. V was pared by 6 bases and J by 5 bases, with 10 bases of the junction left unmatched. The CDR3 consists of 14 residues. This CDR3 reads CASSLTGIVHEQYF. The CDR3 coding sequence is TGTGCCAGCTCCCTGACAGGGATCGTCCACGAGCAGTACTTC. Full variable domain (missing parts from reference TRBV18 and TRBJ2-7): NAGVMQNPRHLVRRRGQEARLRCSPMKGHSHVYWYRQLPEEGLKFMVYLQKENIIDESGMPKERFSAEFPKEGPSILRIQQVVRGDSAAYFCASSLTGIVHEQYFGPGTRLTVT.

This sequence joins TRBV27 and TRBJ2-2; D is perhaps TRBD1 (5 bases). Germline lookup yields CDR1 MNHEY and CDR2 SMNVEV (reference sequence). V gave up 2 bases and J gave up 4 bases, with 14 bases separating them. This CDR3 has 16 residues. CDR3: CASSLRQGPFTGELFF. CDR3 coding DNA: TGTGCCAGCAGTTTACGGCAGGGCCCCTTCACCGGGGAGCTGTTTTTT.

To note about this clone: Other DNA sequences of this sample code for an identical CDR3. The chain joins TRBV28 to TRBJ1-2; D is unresolved. CDR3 size: 11 residues. The V gene lost 8 bases and the J gene lost 3 bases, with 7 bases spanning the gap. Germline CDR1 MDHEN, CDR2 SYDVKM. This CDR3 reads CASRGDYGYTF. The CDR3 DNA follows: TGTGCCAGCCGCGGCGACTATGGCTACACCTTC.

The chain joins TRBV5-5 to TRBJ2-5, with D perhaps assigned TRBD1 or TRBD2 (6 bases each). CDR1 is SGHKS, CDR2 YYEKEE, per germline (reference sequence). This CDR3 has 16 amino acids. Trimming shortened V by 0 bases and J by 4 bases, and 16 bases separated the two germline ends. The CDR3 DNA sequence: TGTGCCAGCAGCTTGGCATTCGGGGGCAGTGGAGAGACCCAGTACTTC. It yields the protein CASSLAFGGSGETQYF.

V and J are TRBV7-2 and TRBJ1-4; 9 positions agree with TRBD1. Germline lookup yields CDR1 SGHTA and CDR2 FQGNSA. The ends lost 2 bases at V and 4 bases at J; junction bases unmatched: 2. The CDR3 totals 15 residues. The CDR3 DNA reads as TGTGCCAGCAGCTTACTGGGACAGGGTAATGAAAAACTGTTTTTT. Protein sequence: CASSLLGQGNEKLFF.

The V gene is TRBV5-1, the J gene TRBJ1-2; D is unclear. V was pared by 2 bases and J by 5 bases, with 13 bases between. Germline assignment: CDR1 SGHRS and CDR2 YFSETQ. The CDR3 runs 14 residues. The CDR3 nucleotides are TGCGCCAGCAGCTTCAGAGAAACGGCGTATGGCTACACCTTC. Translated, it gives CASSFRETAYGYTF.

The chain has TRBV29-1 and TRBJ2-2, with 9 bases aligning to TRBD2. This CDR3 is built from 16 residues. V was pared by 6 bases and J by 1 base, with 9 bases of the junction left unmatched. Germline CDR1 is SQVTM and CDR2 is ANQGSEA. The CDR3 protein is CSVVGLAGKNTGELFF. The CDR3 coding sequence is TGCAGCGTGGTGGGGCTAGCGGGGAAGAACACCGGGGAGCTGTTTTTT.

V and J are TRBV10-3 and TRBJ2-3; 7 bases align to TRBD2. Germline CDR1 ENHRY, CDR2 SYGVKD. The length of the CDR3 is 16 residues. The V segment lost 5 bases and the J segment 0 bases; nucleotides outside the gene matches: 8. The CDR3 sequence: CAISSGPSGSTDTQYF. The CDR3 DNA follows: TGTGCCATCAGTTCAGGGCCTAGCGGTAGCACAGATACGCAGTATTTT.

About this clone itself: Within the sample, other DNA sequences also encode this same CDR3. The gene calls are TRBV15 and TRBJ2-7; 8 bases are a match to TRBD1. The CDR3 loop spans 15 amino acids. J lost 3 bases, V lost 6 bases, and 10 bases had no gene match. Germline CDR1 LNHNV, CDR2 YYDKDF (reference sequence). CDR3 region: CATSPRTGTVYEQYF. Here the CDR3 DNA reads TGTGCCACCAGTCCCAGGACAGGGACCGTCTACGAGCAGTACTTC.

The chain uses TRBV7-2 and TRBJ2-3; D uncertain. There are 14 residues in the CDR3. V lost 5 bases, J lost 1 base, and 10 bases lay in between. Per the germline V gene, CDR1 is SGHTA and CDR2 is FQGNSA. DNA of the CDR3: TGTGCCAGCAGCCCCGGTTACCGCACAGATACGCAGTATTTT. It translates to CASSPGYRTDTQYF.

The V and J genes are TRBV25-1 and TRBJ2-1; no reliable D call. Trimming shortened V by 2 bases and J by 6 bases, and 14 bases separated the two germline ends. The germline V gene encodes CDR1 MGHDK and CDR2 SYGVNS. This CDR3 contains 15 residues. CDR3 in DNA: TGTGCCAGCAGTGAAGTGACAAACACACTCAATGAGCAGTTCTTC. Residues: CASSEVTNTLNEQFF.

The chain employs TRBV7-9 and TRBJ1-4; no definite D call. V gave up 4 bases and J gave up 1 base, with 7 bases separating them. The germline gives CDR1 SEHNR, CDR2 FQNEAQ (reference sequence). There are 14 residues in the CDR3. DNA for the CDR3: TGTGCCAGCAGCTCTGTGCAAACTAATGAAAAACTGTTTTTT. This translates into CASSSVQTNEKLFF.

The CDR3 DNA reads as TGTGCCACCAGCAGAGCCCAGCGGGAGGGCGGCCAAGAGACCCAGTACTTC. Translation gives CATSRAQREGGQETQYF. The chain uses TRBV15 and TRBJ2-5, with 10 positions matching TRBD2. The CDR3 is made up of 17 amino acids. Unmatched junction bases numbered 6, after V lost 1 base and J lost 1 base. Germline values: CDR1 LNHNV, CDR2 YYDKDF (reference sequence). Supplemented by reference TRBV15 and TRBJ2-5, the full variable domain reads DAMVIQNPRYQVTQFGKPVTLSCSQTLNHNVMYWYQQKSSQAPKLLFHYYDKDFNNEADTPDNFQSRRPNTSFCFLDIRSPGLGDTAMYLCATSRAQREGGQETQYFGPGTRLLVL.

The chain couples TRBV29-1 to TRBJ2-7; D is possibly TRBD1 (6 bases). In germline, CDR1 is SQVTM, CDR2 ANQGSEA. The CDR3 length is 12 residues. The V gene lost 4 bases and the J gene lost 2 bases, with 9 bases spanning the gap. The CDR3 DNA reads as TGCAGCGTTGGAAGGGACACCTACGAGCAGTACTTC. Translation gives CSVGRDTYEQYF.

This rearrangement joins TRBV5-1 to TRBJ2-7; 8 bases map to TRBD1. Germline loops: CDR1 SGHRS, CDR2 YFSETQ. J gave up 3 bases and V 0 bases, and 8 bases lay outside the gene matches. The CDR3 is 16 amino acids. CDR3 nucleotides: TGCGCCAGCAGCTTGGATGGTCAGGGGGCTATCTACGAGCAGTACTTC. Translation gives CASSLDGQGAIYEQYF.

CDR3 region: CASSERTSGRFSSYNEQFF. The DNA of the CDR3 is TGTGCCAGCAGTGAGAGGACTAGCGGGAGGTTCAGCTCCTACAATGAGCAGTTCTTC. This chain joins TRBV6-1 and TRBJ2-1, with TRBD2 identical over 14 bases. The CDR3 is 19 residues long. The J segment lost 0 bases and the V segment lost 3 bases, leaving 7 bases of the junction unmatched. The germline V gene has CDR1 MNHNS and CDR2 SASEGT.

The chain uses TRBV7-9 and TRBJ1-1; D may be TRBD1 (5 bases). Trimming removed 6 bases at V and 1 base at J, with 15 bases between. This CDR3 has 15 amino acids. Germline CDR1 and CDR2: SEHNR and FQNEAQ (reference sequence). CDR3 DNA: TGTGCCAGCAGTCTCGATCGGGGGTCGAACACTGAAGCTTTCTTT. Its translation is CASSLDRGSNTEAFF.

The chain combines TRBV4-1 with TRBJ1-5; 8 nucleotides match TRBD1. The CDR3 extends over 17 amino acids. Unmatched junction bases numbered 8, after V lost 2 bases and J lost 2 bases. Germline CDR1 reads MGHRA; CDR2 reads YSYEKL. The CDR3 DNA reads as TGCGCCAGCAGCCAATGGGCAGGGGGCGGACGCAATCAGCCCCAGCATTTT. It translates to CASSQWAGGGRNQPQHF.

This rearrangement joins TRBV5-8 to TRBJ2-5; 7 bases match TRBD1. The germline V gene encodes CDR1 SGHTS and CDR2 YDEGEE. This CDR3 has 16 amino acids. J was trimmed by 0 bases and V by 5 bases; bases with no gene match: 10. The chain's CDR3 is CASSLDRAVDQETQYF. The CDR3 coding sequence is TGTGCCAGCAGTCTCGACAGGGCTGTGGACCAAGAGACCCAGTACTTC.

The chain carries TRBV27 and TRBJ1-4; D not certain. The length of the CDR3 is 15 residues. Trimming cost V 0 bases and J 1 base, with 6 bases left between them. Germline V lookup: CDR1 MNHEY, CDR2 SMNVEV (reference sequence). The CDR3 sequence is CASSLSRGTNEKLFF. In DNA form, the CDR3 reads TGTGCCAGCAGTTTATCGCGGGGAACTAATGAAAAACTGTTTTTT. The entire variable domain, with the rest obtained from reference TRBV27 and TRBJ1-4, is as follows: EAQVTQNPRYLITVTGKKLTVTCSQNMNHEYMSWYRQDPGLGLRQIYYSMNVEVTDKGDVPEGYKVSRKEKRNFPLILESPSPNQTSLYFCASSLSRGTNEKLFFGSGTQLSVL.

The rearrangement joins TRBV5-1 to TRBJ2-7, with D possibly matching TRBD1 (8 bases). The V end was cut by 4 bases, the J end by 9 bases, with 14 bases between. CDR3 length equals 12 residues. Germline V lookup: CDR1 SGHRS, CDR2 YFSETQ. In DNA, the CDR3 is TGCGCCAGCAGCACAGGGGGGGTCGCGCAGTACTTC. This encodes CASSTGGVAQYF.

For the CDR3, the DNA is TGTGCCAGCAGTAAGAACAGGGGGGAAAGTGAGCAGTTCTTC. Encoded protein: CASSKNRGESEQFF. The V and J genes are TRBV6-5 and TRBJ2-1, with TRBD1 matching 8 bases. After removal of 5 bases from V and 9 bases from J, the junction contained 9 bases not matched to a gene. The CDR3 loop spans 14 amino acids. Germline V CDR1 and CDR2: MNHEY, SVGAGI.

The CDR3 bases are TGTGCCAGCTCACCTGGACTAGCCTTTCCAGATACGCAGTATTTT. It is translated as CASSPGLAFPDTQYF. The V call is TRBV18, the J call TRBJ2-3; 8 nucleotides match TRBD2. The CDR3 consists of 15 residues. Trimming cost V 3 bases and J 4 bases; bases outside gene matches: 6. Germline CDR1 reads KGHSH; CDR2 reads LQKENI. Supplemented by reference TRBV18 and TRBJ2-3, the full variable domain reads NAGVMQNPRHLVRRRGQEARLRCSPMKGHSHVYWYRQLPEEGLKFMVYLQKENIIDESGMPKERFSAEFPKEGPSILRIQQVVRGDSAAYFCASSPGLAFPDTQYFGPGTRLTVL.